One and the same sample provided the 8 T cell receptor beta chains below, sequenced in a study of blood T cell repertoires in COVID-19. TCRdb keeps only in-frame clones here, not all; method: immunoSEQ multiplex PCR. The sample records about 70,000 clones, more than 75% being singletons. The sample consisted of peripheral blood. The receptors originated from a woman younger than 30 with acute or convalescent COVID-19.

The chain is built from TRBV4-3 and TRBJ2-7; possibly TRBD1 for D (6 bases). CDR1 is LGHNA, CDR2 YSLEER, per germline. The CDR3 sequence is 15 residues long. The V end was cut by 2 bases, the J end by 0 bases, with 11 bases between. The CDR3 region is CASSQQTGSSYEQYF. For the CDR3, the DNA is TGCGCCAGCAGCCAACAGACAGGATCCTCCTACGAGCAGTACTTC.

This clone was recorded once. The chain carries TRBV4-2 and TRBJ1-4, with 7 bases aligning to TRBD1. The CDR3 loop spans 17 amino acids. Germline CDR1 LGHNA, CDR2 YNFKEQ. V was pared by 4 bases and J by 7 bases, with 15 bases of the junction left unmatched. The CDR3 DNA reads as TGTGCCAGCAGCCGATCCTTACAGGGGACCGAGGGTGAAAAACTGTTTTTT. Amino acids: CASSRSLQGTEGEKLFF.

The chain is built from TRBV19 and TRBJ2-6; maybe TRBD2 (5 bases). V lost 6 bases, J lost 3 bases, and 6 bases lay in between. This CDR3 comprises 13 residues. CDR1 is LNHDA, CDR2 SQIVND, per germline (reference sequence). CDR3 sequence: CASSGVGANVLTF. The CDR3 DNA is TGTGCCAGTAGCGGGGTTGGGGCCAACGTCCTGACTTTC.

V usage is TRBV30 and J usage is TRBJ1-1; 10 positions agree with TRBD1. J lost 8 bases, V lost 3 bases, and 3 bases had no gene match. This CDR3 region has 12 residues. Germline-derived CDR1 and CDR2 are GTSNPN and SVGIG (reference sequence). CDR3 sequence (DNA): TGTGCCTGGAGAGACAGGGGGCCCGAAGCTTTCTTT. Protein: CAWRDRGPEAFF.

The chain uses TRBV6-5 and TRBJ1-6; 7 bases align to TRBD1. V was clipped by 2 bases and J by 7 bases; unmatched bases: 5. Germline CDR1 and CDR2: MNHEY and SVGAGI. The CDR3 consists of 15 residues. The CDR3 here is CASSYTTGSNSPLHF. The CDR3, as DNA: TGTGCCAGCAGTTACACGACAGGGAGCAATTCACCCCTCCACTTT.

The gene calls are TRBV3-1 (or the pseudogene TRBV3-2) and TRBJ1-2, with a possible D match to TRBD1 (5 bases). Germline values: CDR1 LGHDT, CDR2 YNNKEL (reference sequence). Trimming cost V 4 bases and J 6 bases, with 15 bases left between them. This CDR3 is 14 amino acids long. This CDR3 reads CASSRAGLLDGYTF. The CDR3 nucleotides are TGTGCCAGCAGCCGAGCGGGGCTTTTGGATGGCTACACCTTC.

The chain combines TRBV6-2 or TRBV6-3 with TRBJ1-5; D is ambiguous. Per the germline V gene, CDR1 is MNHEY and CDR2 is SVGEGT. V gave up 0 bases and J gave up 7 bases, with 19 bases separating them. This CDR3 spans 17 amino acids. In DNA, the CDR3 is TGTGCCAGCAGTTACTCGAGTATCCGACTCCCAAGGCAGCCCCAGCATTTT. Amino acids: CASSYSSIRLPRQPQHF.

The table lists this clone with a few counts. V is TRBV7-9 and J is TRBJ1-1, with 8 nucleotides matching TRBD1. There are 14 residues in the CDR3. J was trimmed by 3 bases and V by 5 bases; bases with no gene match: 5. From germline, CDR1 is SEHNR and CDR2 FQNEAQ (reference sequence). The CDR3 region has the DNA TGTGCCAGCAGCAAGACAGGGGTGGACACTGAAGCTTTCTTT. It yields the protein CASSKTGVDTEAFF.